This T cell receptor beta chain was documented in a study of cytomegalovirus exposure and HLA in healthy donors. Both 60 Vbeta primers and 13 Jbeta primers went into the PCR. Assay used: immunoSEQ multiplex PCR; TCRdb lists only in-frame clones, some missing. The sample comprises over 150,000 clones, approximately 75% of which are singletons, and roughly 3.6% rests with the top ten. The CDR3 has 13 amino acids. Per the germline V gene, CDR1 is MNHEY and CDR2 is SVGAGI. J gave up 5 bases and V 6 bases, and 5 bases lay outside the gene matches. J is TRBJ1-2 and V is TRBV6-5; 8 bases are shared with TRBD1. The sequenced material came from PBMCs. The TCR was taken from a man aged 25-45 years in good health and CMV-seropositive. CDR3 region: CASRDRAEYGYTF. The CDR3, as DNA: TGTGCCAGCAGGGACAGGGCGGAATATGGCTACACCTTC.